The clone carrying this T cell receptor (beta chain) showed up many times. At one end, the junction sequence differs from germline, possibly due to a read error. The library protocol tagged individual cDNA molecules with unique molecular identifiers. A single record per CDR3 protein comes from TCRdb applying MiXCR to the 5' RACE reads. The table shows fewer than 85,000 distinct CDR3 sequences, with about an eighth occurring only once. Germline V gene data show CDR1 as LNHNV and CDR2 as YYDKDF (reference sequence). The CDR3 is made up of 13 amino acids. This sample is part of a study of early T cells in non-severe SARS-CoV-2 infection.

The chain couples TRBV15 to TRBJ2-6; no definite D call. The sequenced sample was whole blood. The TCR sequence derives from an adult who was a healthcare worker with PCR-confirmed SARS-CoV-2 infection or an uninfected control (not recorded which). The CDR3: CATSDSGANVLTF. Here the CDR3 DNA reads TGTGCAACCAGCGACTCTGGGGCCAACGTCCTGACTTTC. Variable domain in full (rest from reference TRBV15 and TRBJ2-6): DAMVIQNPRYQVTQFGKPVTLSCSQTLNHNVMYWYQQKSSQAPKLLFHYYDKDFNNEADTPDNFQSRRPNTSFCFLDIRSPGLGDTAMYLCATSDSGANVLTFGAGSRLTVL.